The clone carrying this TCR beta chain was observed a few times. This sample was taken from a study of beta chain features in type 1 diabetes. Every bit of the isolated RNA underwent reverse transcription, so sequencing read expressed TCRB transcripts. TCRdb's copy holds only in-frame clones and misses some; the assay was immunoSEQ multiplex PCR. The table records hundreds of thousands of clones, roughly 15% of them present only once. This CDR3 has 13 residues. The V end lost 6 bases, the J end lost 0 bases, and 3 bases lay between the germline ends. Germline CDR1 reads MNHEY; CDR2 reads SVGAGI. Researchers reported sorting CD4+ naive, central memory, regulatory and stem cell-like memory cells via CD45RO/CCR7/CD25/CD127/CD95/CD27.

Sequencing used naive CD4+ T cells from blood. This chain links TRBV6-5 with TRBJ2-6; D uncertain. The receptor was isolated from a woman in her late teens or twenties in good health. CDR3 sequence reads: CASRNSGANVLTF. The CDR3 DNA sequence: TGTGCCAGCAGGAACTCTGGGGCCAACGTCCTGACTTTC.